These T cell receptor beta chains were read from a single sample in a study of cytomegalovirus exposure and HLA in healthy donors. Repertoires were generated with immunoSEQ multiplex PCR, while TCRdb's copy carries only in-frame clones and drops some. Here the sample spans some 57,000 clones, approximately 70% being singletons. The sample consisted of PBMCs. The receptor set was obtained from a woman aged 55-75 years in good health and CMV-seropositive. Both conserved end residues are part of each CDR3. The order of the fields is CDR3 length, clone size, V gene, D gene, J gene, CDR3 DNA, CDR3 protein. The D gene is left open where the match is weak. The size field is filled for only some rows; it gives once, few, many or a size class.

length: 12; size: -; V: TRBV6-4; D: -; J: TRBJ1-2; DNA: TGTGCCAGCAGTGACGCTTTTCGGGGCTACACCTTC; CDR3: CASSDAFRGYTF
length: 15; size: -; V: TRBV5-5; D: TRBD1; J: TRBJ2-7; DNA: TGTGCCAGCAGCAACCCGGGACAGGGGGGGGACGAGCAGTACTTC; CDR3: CASSNPGQGGDEQYF
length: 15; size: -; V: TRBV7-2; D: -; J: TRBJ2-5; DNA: TGTGCCAGCAGCTTAGTCCTCCTGGCTGAAGAGACCCAGTACTTC; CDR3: CASSLVLLAEETQYF
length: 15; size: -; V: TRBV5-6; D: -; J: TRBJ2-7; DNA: TGTGCCAGCAGCTTTCTTCAGTTTAATACCTACGAGCAGTACTTC; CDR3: CASSFLQFNTYEQYF
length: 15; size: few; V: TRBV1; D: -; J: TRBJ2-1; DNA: TGCACCAGCAGTCTTGCGGGGGGTCTGGGGAATGAGCAGTTCTTC; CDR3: CTSSLAGGLGNEQFF
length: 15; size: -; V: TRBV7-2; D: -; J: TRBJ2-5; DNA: TGTGCCAGCAGCTTAGAGCCTTACGGAGAAGAGACCCAGTACTTC; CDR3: CASSLEPYGEETQYF
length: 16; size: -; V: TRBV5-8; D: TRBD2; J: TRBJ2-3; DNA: TGTGCCAGCAGCTTGGACCTAGCGGGGGGCGCAGATACGCAGTATTTT; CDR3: CASSLDLAGGADTQYF
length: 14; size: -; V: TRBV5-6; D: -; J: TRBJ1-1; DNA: TGTGCCAGCAGCTTGAGACAACCGAACACTGAAGCTTTCTTT; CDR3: CASSLRQPNTEAFF
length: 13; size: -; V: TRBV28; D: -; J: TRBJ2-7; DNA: TGTGCCAGCAGTTCGGACAGATTCTACGAGCAGTACTTC; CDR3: CASSSDRFYEQYF
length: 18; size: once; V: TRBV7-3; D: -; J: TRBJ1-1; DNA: TGTGCCAGCAGCTTACCCCAGACACGGCCAATTCTAAACACTGAAGCTTTCTTT; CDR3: CASSLPQTRPILNTEAFF
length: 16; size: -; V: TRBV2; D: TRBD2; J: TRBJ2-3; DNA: TGTGCCATCCACCCAGGGACTAGCGGGGGCACAGATACGCAGTATTTT; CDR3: CAIHPGTSGGTDTQYF
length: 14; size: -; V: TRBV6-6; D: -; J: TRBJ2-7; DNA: TGTGCCAGCAAGGCGTGGGGGGATACCTACGAGCAGTACTTC; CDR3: CASKAWGDTYEQYF
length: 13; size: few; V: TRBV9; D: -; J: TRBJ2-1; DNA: TGTGCCAGCAGCCCGGAGGGCTACAATGAGCAGTTCTTC; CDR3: CASSPEGYNEQFF
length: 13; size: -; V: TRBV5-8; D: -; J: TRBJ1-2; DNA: TGTGCCAGCAATTACAGGAGTAACTATGGCTACACCTTC; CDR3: CASNYRSNYGYTF
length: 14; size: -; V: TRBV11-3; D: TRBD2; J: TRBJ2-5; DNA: TGTGCCAGCAGCTTCGGGGGGAACCAAGAGACCCAGTACTTC; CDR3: CASSFGGNQETQYF
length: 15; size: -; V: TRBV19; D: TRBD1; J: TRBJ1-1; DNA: TGTGCCAGTAGGGAACCGGGACAGGGGAACACTGAAGCTTTCTTT; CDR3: CASREPGQGNTEAFF
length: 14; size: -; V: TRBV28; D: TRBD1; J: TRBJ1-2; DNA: TGTGCCAGCAGGGGGATGGACAGGGTGCGTGGCTACACCTTC; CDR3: CASRGMDRVRGYTF
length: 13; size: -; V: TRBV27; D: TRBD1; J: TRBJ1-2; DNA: TGTGCCAGCAGTTTGACAGGGGAGGATGGCTACACCTTC; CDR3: CASSLTGEDGYTF
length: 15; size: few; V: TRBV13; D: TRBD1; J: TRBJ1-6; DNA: TGTGCCAGCAGCTTGCAGGGGGCGAATAATTCACCCCTCCACTTT; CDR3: CASSLQGANNSPLHF
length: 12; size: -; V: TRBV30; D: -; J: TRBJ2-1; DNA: TGTGCCTGGAGTGACCTTAGTGTCGAGCAGTTCTTC; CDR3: CAWSDLSVEQFF
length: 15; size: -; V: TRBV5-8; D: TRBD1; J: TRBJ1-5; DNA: TGTTCCAGCTCGATACAGGGGTGTAGCAATCAGCCCCAGCATTTT; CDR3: CSSSIQGCSNQPQHF
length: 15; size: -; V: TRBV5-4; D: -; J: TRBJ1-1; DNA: TGTGCCAGCAGCTTGTACGGGGGGGTGAACACTGAAGCTTTCTTT; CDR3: CASSLYGGVNTEAFF
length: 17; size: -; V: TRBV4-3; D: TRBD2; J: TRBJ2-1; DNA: TGCGCCAGCAGCCAAGATCTTCTTGCGGGGGGGTACAATGAGCAGTTCTTC; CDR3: CASSQDLLAGGYNEQFF
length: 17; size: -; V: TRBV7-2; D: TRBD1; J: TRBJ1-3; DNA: TGTGCCAGCAGCTTAGAGGGGGCCAGCTCCTCTGGAAACACCATATATTTT; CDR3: CASSLEGASSSGNTIYF
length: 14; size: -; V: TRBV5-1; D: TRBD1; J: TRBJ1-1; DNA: TGCGCCAGCAGCTCACAAACAGGGGCTGCTGAAGCTTTCTTT; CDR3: CASSSQTGAAEAFF
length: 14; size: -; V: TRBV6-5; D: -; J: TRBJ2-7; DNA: TGTGCCAGCAGTTACTCGTTCGCAGAAGACGAGCAGTACTTC; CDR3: CASSYSFAEDEQYF
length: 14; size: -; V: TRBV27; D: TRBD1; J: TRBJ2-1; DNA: TGTGCCAGCAGTTTTTTACAGGGGTCGAATGAGCAGTTCTTC; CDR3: CASSFLQGSNEQFF